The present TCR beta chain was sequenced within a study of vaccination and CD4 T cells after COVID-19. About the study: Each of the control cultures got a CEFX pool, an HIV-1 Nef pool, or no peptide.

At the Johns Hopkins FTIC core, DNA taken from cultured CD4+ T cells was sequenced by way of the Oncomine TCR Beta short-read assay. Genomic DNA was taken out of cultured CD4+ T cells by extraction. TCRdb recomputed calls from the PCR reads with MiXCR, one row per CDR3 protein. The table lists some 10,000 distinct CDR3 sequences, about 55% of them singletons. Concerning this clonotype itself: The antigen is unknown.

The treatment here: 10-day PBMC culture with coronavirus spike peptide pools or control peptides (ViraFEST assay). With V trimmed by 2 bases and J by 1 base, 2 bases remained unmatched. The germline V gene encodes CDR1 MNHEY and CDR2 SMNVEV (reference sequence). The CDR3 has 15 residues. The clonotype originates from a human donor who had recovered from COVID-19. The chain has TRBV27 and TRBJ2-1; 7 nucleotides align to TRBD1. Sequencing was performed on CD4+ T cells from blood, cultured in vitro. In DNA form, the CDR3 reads TGTGCCAGCAGTTTAGACAGGGATTCCTACAATGAGCAGTTCTTC. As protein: CASSLDRDSYNEQFF.